Here is one T cell receptor beta chain with its context. There is no known antigen for this receptor. No quality values exist for individual bases; no much larger clone is one base distant. TCRbeta CDR3 regions were amplified from genomic DNA using the immunoSEQ Assay, a bias-controlled multiplex PCR. On the study's bioinformatics: The number of nucleated cells in each sample was estimated by amplification of reference gene primers within the assay. To quantify the absolute abundance of each unique TCRbeta CDR3 rearrangement, sequence reads were collapsed and filtered. For each sample, productive Simpson clonality was calculated by taking the square root of Simpson's diversity index across productive rearrangements. This is the immuneACCESS table as TCRdb keeps it, with only in-frame sequences that have V and J called. A part of the clones is gone; compared with another copy, unresolved V genes explain less than half, and the rest is unexplained. That table is the source of V, J and clone size, and D and trimming were worked out from the DNA. The sample table records about 180,000 clones; approximately 80% of these occur just once. Together, the top ten hold 17% of the sample.

This sample stems from a study of blood T cell repertoires in COVID-19 (dated by TCRdb to the early 2020s). Background on the whole study: The collaborator samples originated in the United States, Italy and Spain and spanned the acute and convalescent phases of COVID-19. The prospective study material was composed of cDNA or gDNA derived from T cells, B-cell-depleted T cells, or PBMCs. Subjects who had been exposed to COVID-19, were actively infected with it, or had recovered from it provided the deeply sampled blood TCRbeta repertoires that made up the dataset. The repertoires were released in a freely available public database meant as a resource for research on the immune response to SARS-CoV-2. Samples were obtained from the ongoing ImmuneRACE study (first 160 participants) and from 1,254 subjects provided by 6 global collaborators. Sample metadata almost always included a de-identified subject ID, COVID-19 status, age in years and sex. Where available, HLA class I and class II types were obtained from metadata supplied by the sample provider rather than from assay-based typing. Study-wide conclusions, independent of this receptor: The amount of clinical and demographic metadata varied by source and participant and was provided uncurated.

In the prospective study, participants were roughly 18 to 100 years old, resided in fewer than 25 geographic areas of the United States, and were enrolled through a virtual design. In the prospective study, participants were assigned to cohorts based on the clinical history participants reported in a screening survey and a study questionnaire. Recovered participants in ImmuneRACE Cohort 3 were defined as having two consecutive negative NP/OP PCR tests, clearance from a healthcare professional, or resolution of symptoms. Mobile phlebotomists in the prospective study collected whole blood, serum and a nasopharyngeal or oropharyngeal swab from every participant. Prospective study participants could optionally give additional blood draws and questionnaires over a roughly 2-month period. Before DNA extraction, prospective study blood samples were shipped either frozen or at room temperature. This receptor was obtained from a woman in her forties or fifties who had recovered from COVID-19. The sample was PBMCs or T cells enriched from blood (not recorded which).

The CDR3 has the sequence CASSLTRDYGYTF. Here is the DNA: TGTGCCAGCAGCTTAACGAGAGACTATGGCTACACCTTC. The rearrangement combines TRBV11-2 with TRBJ1-2; the D gene cannot be named for sure. Trimming at the junction amounts to 2 bases on V and 3 bases on J, and the germline ends lie 7 bases apart. The CDR3 starts with the cysteine, ends with the phenylalanine, and has 13 residues. Only CDR3 DNA is held: 39 bases, read in frame from base 1. For CDR1 and CDR2, the germline V gene lists SGHAT and FQNNGV.